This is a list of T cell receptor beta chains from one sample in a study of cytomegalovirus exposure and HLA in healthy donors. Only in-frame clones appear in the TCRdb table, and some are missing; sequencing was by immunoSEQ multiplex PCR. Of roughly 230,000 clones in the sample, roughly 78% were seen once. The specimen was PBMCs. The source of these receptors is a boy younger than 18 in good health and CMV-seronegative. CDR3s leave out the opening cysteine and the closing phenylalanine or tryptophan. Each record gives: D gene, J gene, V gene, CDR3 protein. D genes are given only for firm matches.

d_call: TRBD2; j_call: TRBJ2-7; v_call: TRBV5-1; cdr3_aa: ASSLGLAGGKDYEQY
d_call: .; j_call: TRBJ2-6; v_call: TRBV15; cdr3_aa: ATSRVRVIPSGANVLT
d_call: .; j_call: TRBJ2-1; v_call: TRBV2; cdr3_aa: ASSGVEQF
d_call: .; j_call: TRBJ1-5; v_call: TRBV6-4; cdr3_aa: ASSDGTSNQPQH
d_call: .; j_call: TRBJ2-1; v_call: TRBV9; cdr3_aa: ASSVGVRGYYNEQF
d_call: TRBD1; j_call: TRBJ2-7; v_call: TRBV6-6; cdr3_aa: ASSSGTDYEQY
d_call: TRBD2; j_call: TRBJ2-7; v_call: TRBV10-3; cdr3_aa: AISGLAGAQDEQY
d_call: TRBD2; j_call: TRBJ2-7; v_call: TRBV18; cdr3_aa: ASSQGLAGAAEQY
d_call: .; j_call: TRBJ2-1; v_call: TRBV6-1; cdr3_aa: ASSEASAYNEQF
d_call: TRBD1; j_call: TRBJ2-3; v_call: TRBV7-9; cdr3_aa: ASSLGGRGPDTQY
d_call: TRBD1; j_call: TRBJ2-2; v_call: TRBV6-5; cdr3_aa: ASSYGQGDTGELF
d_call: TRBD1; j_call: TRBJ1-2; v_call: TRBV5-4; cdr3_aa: ASSLPETGHYGYT
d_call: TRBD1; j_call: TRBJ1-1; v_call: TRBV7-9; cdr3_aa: ASSTTGQIVLNTEAF
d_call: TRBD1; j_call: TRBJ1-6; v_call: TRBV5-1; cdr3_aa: ASSLTGGHSPLH
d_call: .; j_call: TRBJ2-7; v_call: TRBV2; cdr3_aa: ASSAVGSPYEQY
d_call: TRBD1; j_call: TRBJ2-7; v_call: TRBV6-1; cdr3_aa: ASSVDRVSYEQY
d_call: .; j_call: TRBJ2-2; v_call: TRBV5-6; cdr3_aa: ASSPGVMRGANTGELF
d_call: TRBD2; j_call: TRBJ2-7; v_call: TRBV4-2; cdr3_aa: ASSQRLAGGSSSEQY
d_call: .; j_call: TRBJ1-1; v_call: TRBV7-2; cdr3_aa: ASNMGHLNTEAF
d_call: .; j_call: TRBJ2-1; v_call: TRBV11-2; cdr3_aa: ASSARTSYNEQF
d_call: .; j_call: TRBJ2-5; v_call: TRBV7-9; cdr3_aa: ASSFGQIHRSETQY
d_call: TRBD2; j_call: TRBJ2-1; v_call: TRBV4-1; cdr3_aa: ASSQAGGSPVHEQF
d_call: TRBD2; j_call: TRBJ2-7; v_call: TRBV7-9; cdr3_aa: SSSSRRSSGRFRTYEQY
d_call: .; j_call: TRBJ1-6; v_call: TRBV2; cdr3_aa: ASSEGPPLH
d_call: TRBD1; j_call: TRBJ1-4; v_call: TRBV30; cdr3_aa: AWSRTGYGGDEKLF
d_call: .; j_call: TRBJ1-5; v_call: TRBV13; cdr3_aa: ASSEGDQPQH
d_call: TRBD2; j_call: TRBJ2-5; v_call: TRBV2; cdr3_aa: ASSESTGGWETQY
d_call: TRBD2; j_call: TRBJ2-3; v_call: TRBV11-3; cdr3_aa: ASSLFGTSIADTQY